This T cell receptor (beta chain) was profiled in a study of blood T cell repertoires in COVID-19. This table comes from immunoSEQ multiplex PCR, and its TCRdb copy is limited to in-frame clones, with some not included. Found here are some 80,000 clones, around 90% of them singletons; the top ten hold roughly 0.8%. The CDR3 has 14 residues. Germline values: CDR1 MNHNY, CDR2 SVGAGI (reference sequence). This clonotype was obtained from a woman over 75 with acute or convalescent COVID-19. The chain joins TRBV6-6 to TRBJ1-3, with TRBD1 matching 8 bases. The sequencing input was peripheral blood. For the CDR3, the DNA is TGTGCAACGAACAGGGGGAGCTCTGGAAACACCATATATTTT. This sequence encodes CATNRGSSGNTIYF.